Each of the 26 T cell receptor beta chains below was sequenced from the same sample in a study of T cell clones after liver transplantation (dated by TCRdb to about 2019). The library was made by the immunoSEQ multiplex PCR assay. What TCRdb holds here is the immuneACCESS table cut down to in-frame rearrangements. Part of the clones is not present; checked against another copy, under half of the missing clones reflect an unresolved V gene, and the others are unexplained. This sample comprises roughly 65,000 clones, about 91% of them detected only once. The ten largest clones take up 0.75% to 1% of the sample. The input for sequencing was CD4+ T cells from blood, taken about 27 months after liver transplant. The receptors originated from a human patient who received a liver transplant. Some T cells may originate with the graft donor following a transplant.

This sequence joins TRBV7-2 and TRBJ2-1; 10 bases are shared with TRBD1. The CDR3 spans 12 residues. The germline CDR1 and CDR2 sequences are SGHTA and FQGNSA. V gave up 7 bases and J gave up 8 bases; unmatched junction bases: 2. The CDR3: CASTDRGHEQFF. As DNA, the CDR3 is TGTGCCAGCACCGACAGGGGGCATGAGCAGTTCTTC.

In this sample, this clone turned up once. The chain uses TRBV28 and TRBJ2-5, with TRBD1 identical over 10 bases. The V segment lost 6 bases and the J segment 5 bases; nucleotides outside the gene matches: 12. The CDR3 totals 16 residues. Germline V gene sequence: CDR1 MDHEN, CDR2 SYDVKM. In nucleotides, the CDR3 is TGTGCCAGCAGCCTCCGACAGGGGGCGTTTAGGGAGACCCAGTACTTC. Translation gives CASSLRQGAFRETQYF.

V and J are TRBV27 and TRBJ2-1; 7 positions match TRBD1. The ends lost 4 bases at V and 5 bases at J; junction bases unmatched: 5. CDR1 is MNHEY, CDR2 SMNVEV, per germline (reference sequence). CDR3 length: 14 residues. CDR3 region: CASSSRQGHNEQFF. CDR3 bases: TGTGCCAGCAGTTCGCGACAGGGCCACAATGAGCAGTTCTTC.

The rearrangement links TRBV10-3 to TRBJ2-3; D perhaps matches TRBD1 (5 bases). The CDR3 is made up of 15 amino acids. Germline V gene data show CDR1 as ENHRY and CDR2 as SYGVKD. The ends were cut back, 2 bases at V and 3 bases at J, with 12 bases in the middle. CDR3 sequence reads: CAISERGRETDTQYF. In nucleotides, the CDR3 is TGTGCCATCAGTGAGCGCGGCAGGGAAACAGATACGCAGTATTTT.

This chain connects TRBV10-3 to TRBJ2-7, with D tentatively TRBD1 (6 bases). Trimming left V 10 bases short and J 5 bases short, with 18 bases between. The CDR3 extends over 13 amino acids. Germline V gives CDR1 ENHRY, CDR2 SYGVKD. CDR3 sequence (DNA): TGTGCCACCCGACCGACAGGCGCCAACGAGCAGTACTTC. It yields the protein CATRPTGANEQYF.

This chain uses TRBV5-6 with TRBJ2-7, with 11 positions matching TRBD2. This CDR3 comprises 14 residues. The V gene's germline CDR1 is SGHDT and CDR2 YYEEEE. The J segment lost 4 bases and the V segment lost 4 bases, leaving 4 bases of the junction unmatched. DNA of the CDR3: TGTGCCAGCAGCCATAGCGGGAGGGGTTACGAGCAGTACTTC. Protein sequence: CASSHSGRGYEQYF.

The V and J genes are TRBV19 and TRBJ1-2; 7 bases are a match to TRBD1. The CDR3 sequence is 11 residues long. Germline CDR1 LNHDA, CDR2 SQIVND (reference sequence). V was pared by 6 bases and J by 6 bases, with 1 base of the junction left unmatched. CDR3 nucleotides: TGTGCCAGTAGAACAGGGGATGGCTACACCTTC. Encoded protein: CASRTGDGYTF. Full variable domain (outside the CDR3, taken from reference TRBV19 and TRBJ1-2): DGGITQSPKYLFRKEGQNVTLSCEQNLNHDAMYWYRQDPGQGLRLIYYSQIVNDFQKGDIAEGYSVSREKKESFPLTVTSAQKNPTAFYLCASRTGDGYTFGSGTRLTVV.

V gene TRBV9 combines with J gene TRBJ1-2, with D perhaps matching TRBD1 (6 bases). Trimming removed 4 bases from V and 8 bases from J, with 21 bases in between. The CDR3 is made up of 15 amino acids. Germline CDR1 reads SGDLS; CDR2 reads YYNGEE. The CDR3 DNA reads as TGTGCCAGCAGCCTGGCGGGGGGCCCGCTCGCCGGCTACACCTTC. Translated: CASSLAGGPLAGYTF.

V is TRBV11-3 and J is TRBJ2-7, with TRBD1 matching 12 bases. With V trimmed by 5 bases and J by 7 bases, 12 bases remained unmatched. This CDR3 has 16 amino acids. The germline V gene encodes CDR1 SGHNT and CDR2 YENEEA. Here the CDR3 reads CASSLGAGQGAREQYF. The CDR3 coding sequence is TGTGCCAGCAGCCTAGGTGCGGGACAGGGGGCACGGGAGCAGTACTTC.

This clone occurred once. The chain carries TRBV30 and TRBJ2-1; 9 bases align to TRBD1. The ends lost 8 bases at V and 10 bases at J; junction bases unmatched: 6. The CDR3 sequence is 11 residues long. The germline V gene has CDR1 GTSNPN and CDR2 SVGIG (reference sequence). The CDR3 sequence: CARTGDEEQFF. In nucleotides, the CDR3 is TGTGCCAGGACAGGGGACGAGGAGCAGTTCTTC.

V and J are TRBV6-5 and TRBJ2-7; 7 bases match TRBD1. Germline values: CDR1 MNHEY, CDR2 SVGAGI. This CDR3 spans 14 amino acids. Unmatched junction bases numbered 3, after V lost 2 bases and J lost 2 bases. The CDR3 sequence: CASSYLTGPYEQYF. CDR3 bases: TGTGCCAGCAGTTACCTGACAGGGCCCTACGAGCAGTACTTC.

The chain has TRBV29-1 and TRBJ1-1, with D possibly being TRBD1 (6 bases). V was trimmed by 7 bases and J by 3 bases, leaving 15 bases between them. Germline V lookup: CDR1 SQVTM, CDR2 ANQGSEA. This CDR3 has 13 residues. The CDR3 DNA sequence: TGCAGCGCAAACGAGGGGGGGGACACTGAAGCTTTCTTT. This sequence encodes CSANEGGDTEAFF.

The V and J genes are TRBV7-6 and TRBJ2-1; 11 bases are a match to TRBD2. CDR1 SGHVS and CDR2 FNYEAQ come from the germline V gene. The CDR3 runs to 14 residues. The V segment lost 3 bases and the J segment 7 bases; nucleotides outside the gene matches: 2. The CDR3 sequence: CASSLGLAANEQFF. The CDR3 DNA reads as TGTGCCAGCAGCTTGGGACTAGCGGCGAATGAGCAGTTCTTC. The entire variable domain, with the rest obtained from reference TRBV7-6 and TRBJ2-1, is as follows: GAGVSQSPRYKVTKRGQDVALRCDPISGHVSLYWYRQALGQGPEFLTYFNYEAQQDKSGLPNDRFSAERPEGSISTLTIQRTEQRDSAMYRCASSLGLAANEQFFGPGTRLTVL.

The rearrangement links TRBV28 to TRBJ1-4; no clear D gene. Germline lookup yields CDR1 MDHEN and CDR2 SYDVKM. V lost 5 bases and J lost 3, with 13 bases in between. This CDR3 spans 15 amino acids. The CDR3 region has the DNA TGTGCCAGCAGTCCCCCGGACCTGGCTAATGAAAAACTGTTTTTT. This translates into CASSPPDLANEKLFF.

The V and J genes are TRBV6-1 and TRBJ1-2, with TRBD1 identical over 8 bases. Germline values: CDR1 MNHNS, CDR2 SASEGT. This CDR3 is 15 amino acids long. Trimming at V came to 6 bases and at J to 3 bases, leaving 9 bases not matched to a gene. The CDR3 is CASRDRGPSDYGYTF. In nucleotides, the CDR3 is TGTGCCAGCAGAGACAGGGGCCCCTCTGACTATGGCTACACCTTC.

This chain links TRBV27 with TRBJ2-2; D gene uncertain. The ends were cut back, 2 bases at V and 7 bases at J, with 5 bases in the middle. Germline CDR1 and CDR2: MNHEY and SMNVEV (reference sequence). CDR3 length: 12 residues. The CDR3 coding sequence is TGTGCCAGCAGTTTAACCGGCGGGGAGCTGTTTTTT. This translates into CASSLTGGELFF.

This clone has just one count. This sequence joins TRBV7-9 and TRBJ2-5; possibly TRBD2 for D (7 bases). This CDR3 has 18 residues. From germline, CDR1 is SEHNR and CDR2 FQNEAQ (reference sequence). V was shortened by 4 bases and J by 4 bases, with 25 bases between the two germline ends. For the CDR3, the DNA is TGTGCCAGCAGCTCATTGGGGGGGCAACTCCGCCACCGAGAGACCCAGTACTTC. It is translated as CASSSLGGQLRHRETQYF.

V and J are TRBV19 and TRBJ2-1; 8 positions match TRBD2. The length of the CDR3 is 15 residues. With V trimmed by 2 bases and J by 12 bases, 12 bases remained unmatched. Germline assignment: CDR1 LNHDA and CDR2 SQIVND (reference sequence). The CDR3 spells CASSILAGSHGGQFF. The CDR3 bases are TGTGCCAGTAGTATACTAGCGGGCTCCCACGGGGGGCAGTTCTTC.

The V gene is TRBV10-3, the J gene TRBJ2-5; D might be TRBD2 (5 bases). Germline lookup yields CDR1 ENHRY and CDR2 SYGVKD. Trimming removed 6 bases from V and 0 bases from J, with 5 bases in between. This CDR3 region has 12 residues. The CDR3 loop reads CAIRTNQETQYF. DNA for the CDR3: TGTGCCATCAGGACTAACCAAGAGACCCAGTACTTC.

The chain couples TRBV7-9 to TRBJ1-1, with TRBD1 as a possible D gene (6 bases). Trimming pared 4 bases from V and 4 bases from J, leaving 16 bases between. The CDR3 sequence is 15 residues long. The V gene's germline CDR1 is SEHNR and CDR2 FQNEAQ (reference sequence). CDR3 amino acids: CASSSLGGSGTEAFF. CDR3 sequence (DNA): TGTGCCAGCAGCTCGCTAGGGGGTTCGGGCACTGAAGCTTTCTTT.

This clone was seen only once. V usage is TRBV6-1 and J usage is TRBJ1-3; D remains unclear. CDR1 and CDR2 (germline): MNHNS, SASEGT. The CDR3 length is 13 residues. Trimming pared 0 bases from V and 4 bases from J, leaving 4 bases between. The DNA of the CDR3 is TGTGCCAGCAGTGAAGCGGAAGGAAACACCATATATTTT. It is translated as CASSEAEGNTIYF.

This clone has just one count. The genes are TRBV7-3 and TRBJ1-1; D call uncertain. V was clipped by 3 bases and J by 2 bases, with 7 bases between them. Germline assignment: CDR1 SGHTA and CDR2 FQGTGA. This CDR3 spans 13 amino acids. CDR3 region: CASSLELNTEAFF. The CDR3 DNA reads as TGTGCCAGCAGCTTGGAACTTAACACTGAAGCTTTCTTT.

V usage is TRBV9 and J usage is TRBJ1-3, with D unclear. The CDR3 covers 13 residues. Trimming removed 1 base from V and 2 bases from J, with 4 bases in between. CDR1 and CDR2 from the germline V gene are SGDLS and YYNGEE. The CDR3 nucleotides are TGTGCCAGCAGCGTACAAGCTGGAAACACCATATATTTT. Protein sequence: CASSVQAGNTIYF. The full variable domain, completed using reference TRBV9 and TRBJ1-3, is DSGVTQTPKHLITATGQRVTLRCSPRSGDLSVYWYQQSLDQGLQFLIQYYNGEERAKGNILERFSAQQFPDLHSELNLSSLELGDSALYFCASSVQAGNTIYFGEGSWLTVV.

The chain links TRBV4-3 to TRBJ1-1; no clear D gene. CDR1 and CDR2 (germline): LGHNA, YSLEER. The CDR3 consists of 14 residues. Trimming took 2 bases from V and 6 from J, leaving 13 bases between them. The CDR3 DNA sequence: TGCGCCAGCAGCCAAAACGGGAGGGAGTCTGAAGCTTTCTTT. Residues: CASSQNGRESEAFF.

The gene calls are TRBV30 and TRBJ2-3; D might be TRBD1 (6 bases). V was pared by 4 bases and J by 8 bases, with 13 bases between. Germline CDR1 and CDR2: GTSNPN and SVGIG (reference sequence). CDR3 length: 12 amino acids. The CDR3 DNA is TGTGCCTGGATTTATACACAGGGTACGCAGTATTTT. This translates into CAWIYTQGTQYF.

The J gene is TRBJ1-5, the V gene TRBV6-1; D not resolved. The CDR3 has 15 amino acids. Trimming cost V 0 bases and J 1 base, with 7 bases left between them. In germline, CDR1 is MNHNS, CDR2 SASEGT. The CDR3 spells CASSEARASNQPQHF. For the CDR3, the DNA is TGTGCCAGCAGTGAAGCGAGGGCAAGCAATCAGCCCCAGCATTTT.